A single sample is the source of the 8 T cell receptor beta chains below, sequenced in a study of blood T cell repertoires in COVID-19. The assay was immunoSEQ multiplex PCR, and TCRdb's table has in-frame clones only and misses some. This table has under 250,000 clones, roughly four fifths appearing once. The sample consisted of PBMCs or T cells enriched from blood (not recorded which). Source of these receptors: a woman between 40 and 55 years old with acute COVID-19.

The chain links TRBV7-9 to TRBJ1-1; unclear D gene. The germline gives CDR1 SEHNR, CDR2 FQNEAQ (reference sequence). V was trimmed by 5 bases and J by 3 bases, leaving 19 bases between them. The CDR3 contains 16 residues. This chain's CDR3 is CASSPGRRVTDTEAFF. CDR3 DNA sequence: TGTGCCAGCAGCCCAGGCAGGCGGGTCACTGACACTGAAGCTTTCTTT.

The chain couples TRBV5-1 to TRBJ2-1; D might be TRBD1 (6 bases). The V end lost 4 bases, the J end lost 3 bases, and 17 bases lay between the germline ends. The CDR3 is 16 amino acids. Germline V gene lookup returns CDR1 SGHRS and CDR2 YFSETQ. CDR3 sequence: CASSGGRTANYNEQFF. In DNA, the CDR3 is TGCGCCAGCAGCGGGGGCCGGACAGCGAACTACAATGAGCAGTTCTTC.

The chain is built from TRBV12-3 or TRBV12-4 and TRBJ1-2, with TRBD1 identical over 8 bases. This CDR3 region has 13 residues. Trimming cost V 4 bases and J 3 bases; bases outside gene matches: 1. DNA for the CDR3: TGTGCCAGCAGTTCGACAGGGGACTATGGCTACACCTTC. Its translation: CASSSTGDYGYTF.

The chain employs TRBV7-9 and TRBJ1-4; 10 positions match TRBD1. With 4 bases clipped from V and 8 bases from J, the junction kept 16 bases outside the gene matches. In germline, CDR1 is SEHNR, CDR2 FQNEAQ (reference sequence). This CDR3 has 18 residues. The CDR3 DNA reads TGTGCCAGCAGCTCATCCGGGACAGGGGATGCGGAGGGGGAAAAACTGTTTTTT. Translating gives CASSSSGTGDAEGEKLFF. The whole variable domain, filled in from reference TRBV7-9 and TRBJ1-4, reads DTGVSQNPRHKITKRGQNVTFRCDPISEHNRLYWYRQTLGQGPEFLTYFQNEAQLEKSRLLSDRFSAERPKGSFSTLEIQRTEQGDSAMYLCASSSSGTGDAEGEKLFFGSGTQLSVL.

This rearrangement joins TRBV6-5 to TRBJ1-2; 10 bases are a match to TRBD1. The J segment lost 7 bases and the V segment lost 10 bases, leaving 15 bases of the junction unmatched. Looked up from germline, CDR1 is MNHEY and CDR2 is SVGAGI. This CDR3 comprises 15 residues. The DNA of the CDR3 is TGTGCCACCCACCTCCGAACGGGACAGGGGTTTGGCTACACCTTC. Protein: CATHLRTGQGFGYTF.

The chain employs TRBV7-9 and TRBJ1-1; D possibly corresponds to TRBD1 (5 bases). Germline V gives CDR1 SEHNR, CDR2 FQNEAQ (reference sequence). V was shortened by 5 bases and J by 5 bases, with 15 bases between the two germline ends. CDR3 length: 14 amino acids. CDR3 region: CASSQGGVKTEAFF. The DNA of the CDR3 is TGTGCCAGCAGCCAAGGAGGGGTAAAGACTGAAGCTTTCTTT. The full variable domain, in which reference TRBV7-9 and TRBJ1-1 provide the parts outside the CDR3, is DTGVSQNPRHKITKRGQNVTFRCDPISEHNRLYWYRQTLGQGPEFLTYFQNEAQLEKSRLLSDRFSAERPKGSFSTLEIQRTEQGDSAMYLCASSQGGVKTEAFFGQGTRLTVV.

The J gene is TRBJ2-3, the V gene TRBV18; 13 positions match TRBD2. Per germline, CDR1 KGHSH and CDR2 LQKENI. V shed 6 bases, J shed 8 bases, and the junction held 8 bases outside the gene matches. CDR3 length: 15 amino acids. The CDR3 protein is CASSSGLAGRGTQYF. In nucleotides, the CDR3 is TGTGCCAGCTCCTCGGGACTAGCGGGACGGGGTACGCAGTATTTT.

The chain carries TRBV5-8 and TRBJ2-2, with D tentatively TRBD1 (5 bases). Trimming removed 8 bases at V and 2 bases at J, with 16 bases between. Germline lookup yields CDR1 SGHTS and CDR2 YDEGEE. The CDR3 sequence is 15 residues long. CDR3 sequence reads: CARYMGQGNTGELFF. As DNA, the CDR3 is TGTGCCAGATATATGGGGCAGGGCAACACCGGGGAGCTGTTTTTT.